The rows below give T cell receptor beta chains drawn from one sample of a study of blood T cell repertoires in COVID-19. TCRdb's copy holds only in-frame clones and misses some; the assay was immunoSEQ multiplex PCR. The data show about 160,000 clones, 82% seen once. Material: PBMCs or T cells enriched from blood (not recorded which). The receptors here all came from a man in his 60s who had recovered from COVID-19. Both conserved end residues are part of each CDR3. Each record gives: V gene, clone size, D gene, J gene, CDR3 protein, CDR3 DNA. D genes are given only for firm matches. Only part of the rows carry a size: once, few, many, or a class if the clone is expanded.

TRBV19,NA,TRBD1,TRBJ1-6,CASSNDRGDYNSPLHF,TGTGCCAGTAGTAACGACAGGGGAGACTATAATTCACCCCTCCACTTT
TRBV11-2,NA,TRBD1,TRBJ2-2,CASSHGQGETNTGELFF,TGTGCCAGCAGCCACGGACAGGGGGAAACGAACACCGGGGAGCTGTTTTTT
TRBV7-9,NA,TRBD1,TRBJ1-2,CASSPHRGNYGYTF,TGTGCCAGCAGCCCGCACAGGGGAAACTATGGCTACACCTTC
TRBV19,NA,NA,TRBJ1-3,CASSTTWAEDTIYF,TGTGCCAGTAGTACTACCTGGGCGGAGGACACCATATATTTT
TRBV5-4,once,TRBD2,TRBJ2-5,CASSLAGGETQYF,TGTGCCAGCAGCCTAGCGGGGGGGGAGACCCAGTACTTC
TRBV28,NA,NA,TRBJ1-1,CASSTTLNTEAFF,TGTGCCAGCAGTACGACACTGAACACTGAAGCTTTCTTT
TRBV19,NA,NA,TRBJ2-3,CASDPKGDPDTQYF,TGTGCCAGTGACCCCAAGGGGGATCCAGATACGCAGTATTTT
TRBV9,NA,TRBD2,TRBJ2-5,CASSFGGGRREETQYF,TGTGCCAGCAGCTTCGGGGGAGGGAGGCGGGAAGAGACCCAGTACTTC
TRBV28,NA,TRBD1,TRBJ1-4,CASGSGQWGKLFF,TGTGCCAGCGGGTCGGGACAGTGGGGAAAACTGTTTTTT
TRBV7-9,once,TRBD1,TRBJ1-2,CASSFTGTVSNYGYTF,TGTGCCAGCAGCTTCACCGGGACAGTCTCTAACTATGGCTACACCTTC
TRBV28,NA,TRBD1,TRBJ2-1,CASSPRTGGPYNEQFF,TGTGCCAGCAGTCCCAGGACAGGGGGCCCCTACAATGAGCAGTTCTTC
TRBV10-3,NA,NA,TRBJ2-3,CAISESRDNTDTQYF,TGTGCCATCAGTGAGTCGAGAGATAACACAGATACGCAGTATTTT
TRBV19,NA,NA,TRBJ2-5,CASSFVGGGGETQYF,TGTGCCAGTAGTTTTGTTGGGGGAGGAGGAGAGACCCAGTACTTC
TRBV27,once,NA,TRBJ1-6,CASSPETGANSPLHF,TGTGCCAGCAGTCCCGAGACAGGTGCCAATTCACCCCTCCACTTT
TRBV7-3,once,TRBD2,TRBJ2-1,CASSSGTSGYNEQFF,TGTGCCAGCAGCTCGGGGACTAGCGGGTACAATGAGCAGTTCTTC
TRBV6-5,NA,NA,TRBJ2-2,CASGRGAGELFF,TGTGCCAGCGGCAGGGGTGCCGGGGAGCTGTTTTTT
TRBV28,NA,TRBD1,TRBJ1-2,CASSPLDRGAGGYTF,TGTGCCAGCAGTCCCCTAGACAGGGGAGCAGGTGGCTACACCTTC
TRBV5-4,NA,NA,TRBJ1-1,CASSLARGRAEAFF,TGTGCCAGCAGCTTGGCGCGGGGGCGGGCTGAAGCTTTCTTT
TRBV4-2,NA,TRBD2,TRBJ2-7,CASSHPRGLAGGFDEQYF,TGTGCCAGCAGCCACCCCCGGGGACTAGCGGGAGGGTTCGACGAGCAGTACTTC
TRBV25-1,NA,NA,TRBJ1-6,CASSPPGDYSPLHF,TGTGCCAGCAGTCCCCCAGGCGATTATTCACCCCTCCACTTT
TRBV5-1,NA,NA,TRBJ2-3,CASSLRGVSTDTQYF,TGCGCCAGCAGCTTGAGAGGAGTTAGCACAGATACGCAGTATTTT
TRBV6-5,few,NA,TRBJ1-1,CASSSNTEAFF,TGTGCCAGCAGCAGTAACACTGAAGCTTTCTTT
TRBV5-4,NA,NA,TRBJ1-2,CASSSDSYGYTF,TGTGCCAGCAGCTCCGACAGTTATGGCTACACCTTC